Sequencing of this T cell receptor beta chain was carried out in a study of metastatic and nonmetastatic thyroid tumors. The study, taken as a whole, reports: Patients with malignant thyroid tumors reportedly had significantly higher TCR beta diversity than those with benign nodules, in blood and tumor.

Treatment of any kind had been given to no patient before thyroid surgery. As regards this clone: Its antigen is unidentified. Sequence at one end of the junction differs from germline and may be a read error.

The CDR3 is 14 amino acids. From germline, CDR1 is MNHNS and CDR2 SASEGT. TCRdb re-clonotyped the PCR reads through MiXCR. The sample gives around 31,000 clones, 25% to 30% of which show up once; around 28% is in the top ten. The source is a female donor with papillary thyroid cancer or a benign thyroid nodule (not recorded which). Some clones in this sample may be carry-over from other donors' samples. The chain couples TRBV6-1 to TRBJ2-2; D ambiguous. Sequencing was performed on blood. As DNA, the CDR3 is TGTGCCAGCAGTCCTTCTTGGAACACCGTGGAGCTGTTTTTT. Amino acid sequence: CASSPSWNTVELFF.